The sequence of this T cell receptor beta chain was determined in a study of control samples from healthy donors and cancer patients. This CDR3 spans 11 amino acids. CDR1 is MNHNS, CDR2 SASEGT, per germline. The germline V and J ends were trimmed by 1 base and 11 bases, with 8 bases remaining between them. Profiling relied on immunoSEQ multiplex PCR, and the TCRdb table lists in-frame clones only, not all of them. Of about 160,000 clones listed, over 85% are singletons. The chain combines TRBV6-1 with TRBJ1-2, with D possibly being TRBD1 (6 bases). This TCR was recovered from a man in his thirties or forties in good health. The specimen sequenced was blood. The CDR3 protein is CASSEDRAYTF. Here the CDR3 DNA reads TGTGCCAGCAGTGAAGACAGGGCGTACACCTTC.